Listed below are T cell receptor beta chains from one sample, sequenced in a study of T cells in Graves' hyperthyroidism and ophthalmopathy. TCRdb re-derived calls from the multiplex PCR reads in MiXCR, one entry per CDR3 protein. The sample holds hundreds of thousands of distinct CDR3 sequences, under 15% seen once. Sequences were obtained from blood. The receptors shown here come from a woman in her 40s with Graves' ophthalmopathy. Each CDR3 is given without its conserved first and last residue. The D gene is left open where the match is weak.

>TRBD2|TRBV29-1
STRTRHQETQY
>NA|TRBV2
ASSPELNTEAF
>NA|TRBV28
ASSWPGRDTEAF
>NA|TRBV20-1
SARDDKGETQY
>NA|TRBV28
ASNGTPIDEQY
>NA|TRBV12-3/TRBV12-4
ASSLAELTGELF
>NA|TRBV11-1
ASSPAPETQY
>TRBD2|TRBV24-1
ATRQRDDTGELF
>NA|TRBV6-2/TRBV6-3
ASSYALGGGTQETQY
>NA|TRBV30
AWSLQANYGYT
>TRBD2|TRBV19
ASNGAGGGDTQY
>NA|TRBV10-3
AISPLEGRFYEQY
>NA|TRBV11-2
ASSLKYEQY
>NA|TRBV12-3/TRBV12-4
ASSLRTTEQY
>NA|TRBV6-5
ASSPQNGGGDTEAF
>TRBD1|TRBV19
ASSMDRETRELF
>NA|TRBV19
ASGDQGQHTIY
>NA|TRBV19
ASSIEASASLKLF
>NA|TRBV18
ASSPGSEETQY
>NA|TRBV27
ASSLSPSVNTEAF
>NA|TRBV28
ASSRMGGSGETQY
>NA|TRBV18
ASSPGLSASFYDLAKNIQY